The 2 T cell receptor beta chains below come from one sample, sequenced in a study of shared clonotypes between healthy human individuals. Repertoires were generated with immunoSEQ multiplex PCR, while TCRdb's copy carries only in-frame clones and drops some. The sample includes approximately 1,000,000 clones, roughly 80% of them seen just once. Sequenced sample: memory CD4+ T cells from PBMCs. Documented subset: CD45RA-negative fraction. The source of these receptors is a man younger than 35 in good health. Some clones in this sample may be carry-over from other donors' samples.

The CDR3 is CATLGNTEAFF. The CDR3 coding sequence is TGTGCCACCCTGGGAAACACTGAAGCTTTCTTT. The chain combines TRBV19 with TRBJ1-1, with D unclear. Deletions cut 10 bases from V and 2 bases from J, with 8 bases between. The CDR3 is 11 residues long. Germline CDR1 reads LNHDA; CDR2 reads SQIVND (reference sequence).

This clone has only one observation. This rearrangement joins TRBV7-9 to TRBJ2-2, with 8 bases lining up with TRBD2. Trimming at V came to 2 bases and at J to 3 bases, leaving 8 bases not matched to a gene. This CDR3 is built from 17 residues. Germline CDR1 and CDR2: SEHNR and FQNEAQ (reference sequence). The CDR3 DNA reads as TGTGCCAGCAGCTTATTTAGCGGGGCCGGTCACACCGGGGAGCTGTTTTTT. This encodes CASSLFSGAGHTGELFF.